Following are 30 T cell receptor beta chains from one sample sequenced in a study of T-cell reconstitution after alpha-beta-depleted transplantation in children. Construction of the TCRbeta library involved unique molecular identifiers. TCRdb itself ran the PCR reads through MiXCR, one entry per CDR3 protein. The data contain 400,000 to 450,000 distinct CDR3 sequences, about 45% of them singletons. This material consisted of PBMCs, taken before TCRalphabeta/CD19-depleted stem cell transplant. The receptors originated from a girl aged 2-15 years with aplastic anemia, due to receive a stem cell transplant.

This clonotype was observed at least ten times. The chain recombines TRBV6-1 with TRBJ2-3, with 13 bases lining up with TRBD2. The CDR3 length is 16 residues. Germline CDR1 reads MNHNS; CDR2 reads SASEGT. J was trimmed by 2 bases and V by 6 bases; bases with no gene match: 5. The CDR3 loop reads CASSLTSGRTTDTQYF. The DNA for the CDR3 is TGTGCCAGCAGCCTGACTAGCGGGAGGACCACAGATACGCAGTATTTT.

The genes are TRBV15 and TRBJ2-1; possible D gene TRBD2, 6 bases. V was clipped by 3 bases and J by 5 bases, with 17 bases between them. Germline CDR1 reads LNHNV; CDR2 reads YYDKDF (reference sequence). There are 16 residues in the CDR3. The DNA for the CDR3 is TGTGCCACCAGCAGGCTAACGGGAGTTCTGAACAATGAGCAGTTCTTC. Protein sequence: CATSRLTGVLNNEQFF.

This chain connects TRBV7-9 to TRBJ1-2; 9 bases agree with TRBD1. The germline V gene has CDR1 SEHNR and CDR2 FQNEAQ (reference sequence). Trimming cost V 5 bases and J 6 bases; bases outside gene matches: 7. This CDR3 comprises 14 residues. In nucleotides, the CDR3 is TGTGCCAGCAGCAGCTCGGACAGGGGACATGGCTACACCTTC. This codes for CASSSSDRGHGYTF.

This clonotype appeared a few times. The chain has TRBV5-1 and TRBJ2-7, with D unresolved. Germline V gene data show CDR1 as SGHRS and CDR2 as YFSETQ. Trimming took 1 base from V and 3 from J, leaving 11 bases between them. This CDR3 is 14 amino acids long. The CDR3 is CASSLNAVSYEQYF. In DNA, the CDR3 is TGCGCCAGCAGCTTGAACGCGGTAAGCTACGAGCAGTACTTC. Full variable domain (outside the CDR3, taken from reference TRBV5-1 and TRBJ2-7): KAGVTQTPRYLIKTRGQQVTLSCSPISGHRSVSWYQQTPGQGLQFLFEYFSETQRNKGNFPGRFSGRQFSNSRSEMNVSTLELGDSALYLCASSLNAVSYEQYFGPGTRLTVT.

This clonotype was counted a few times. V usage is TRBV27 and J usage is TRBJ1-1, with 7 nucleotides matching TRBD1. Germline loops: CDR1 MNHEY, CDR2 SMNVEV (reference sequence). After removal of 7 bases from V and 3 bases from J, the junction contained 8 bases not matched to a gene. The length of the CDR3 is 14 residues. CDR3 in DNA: TGTGCCAGCACAAACAGGGGTTGGGACACTGAAGCTTTCTTT. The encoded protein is CASTNRGWDTEAFF.

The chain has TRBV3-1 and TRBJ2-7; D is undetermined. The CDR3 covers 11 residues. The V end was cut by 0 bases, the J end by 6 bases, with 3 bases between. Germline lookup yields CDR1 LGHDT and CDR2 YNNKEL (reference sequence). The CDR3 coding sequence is TGTGCCAGCAGCCAAGAAGGCGAGCAGTACGTC. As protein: CASSQEGEQYV.

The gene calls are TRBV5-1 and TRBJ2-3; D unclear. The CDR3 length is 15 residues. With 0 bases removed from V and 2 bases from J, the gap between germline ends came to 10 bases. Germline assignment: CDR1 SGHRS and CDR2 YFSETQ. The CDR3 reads CASSLEAALTDTQYF. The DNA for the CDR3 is TGCGCCAGCAGCTTGGAGGCGGCCCTCACAGATACGCAGTATTTT. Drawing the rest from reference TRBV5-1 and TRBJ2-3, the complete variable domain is KAGVTQTPRYLIKTRGQQVTLSCSPISGHRSVSWYQQTPGQGLQFLFEYFSETQRNKGNFPGRFSGRQFSNSRSEMNVSTLELGDSALYLCASSLEAALTDTQYFGPGTRLTVL.

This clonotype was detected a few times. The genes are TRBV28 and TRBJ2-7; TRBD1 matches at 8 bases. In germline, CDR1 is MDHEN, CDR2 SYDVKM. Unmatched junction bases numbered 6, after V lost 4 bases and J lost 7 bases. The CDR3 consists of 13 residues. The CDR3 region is CASSSLTGEEQYF. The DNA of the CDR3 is TGTGCCAGCAGTTCCCTGACAGGGGAAGAGCAGTACTTC.

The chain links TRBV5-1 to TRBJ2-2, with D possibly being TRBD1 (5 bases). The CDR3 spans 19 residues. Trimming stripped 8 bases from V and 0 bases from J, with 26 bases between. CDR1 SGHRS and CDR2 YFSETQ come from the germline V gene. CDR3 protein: CARVPRAVLNFANTGELFF. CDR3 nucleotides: TGCGCCAGGGTCCCCAGGGCTGTGCTAAATTTCGCGAACACCGGGGAGCTGTTTTTT.

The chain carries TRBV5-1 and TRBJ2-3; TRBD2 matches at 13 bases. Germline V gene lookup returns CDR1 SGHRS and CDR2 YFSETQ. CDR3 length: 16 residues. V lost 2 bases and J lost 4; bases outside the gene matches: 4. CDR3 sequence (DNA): TGCGCCAGCAGCTTCCTCGGGACTAGCGGGGCAGATACGCAGTATTTT. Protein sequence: CASSFLGTSGADTQYF.

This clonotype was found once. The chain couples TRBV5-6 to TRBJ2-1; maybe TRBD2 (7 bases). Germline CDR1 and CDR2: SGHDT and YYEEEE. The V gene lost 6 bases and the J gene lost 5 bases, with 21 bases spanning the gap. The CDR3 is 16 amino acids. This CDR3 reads CASTVYARGPNNEQFF. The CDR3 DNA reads TGTGCCAGCACCGTTTACGCGCGGGGGCCAAACAATGAGCAGTTCTTC.

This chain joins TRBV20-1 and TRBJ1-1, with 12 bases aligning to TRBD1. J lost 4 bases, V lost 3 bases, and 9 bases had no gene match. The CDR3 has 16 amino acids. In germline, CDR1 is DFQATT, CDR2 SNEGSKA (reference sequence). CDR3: CSARIGTGGDITEAFF. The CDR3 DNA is TGCAGTGCTAGGATTGGGACAGGGGGCGATATCACTGAAGCTTTCTTT.

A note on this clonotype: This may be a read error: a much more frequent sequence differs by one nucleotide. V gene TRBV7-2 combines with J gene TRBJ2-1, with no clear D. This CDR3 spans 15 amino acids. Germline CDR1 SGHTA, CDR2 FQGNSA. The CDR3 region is CASSLGRFSHNEQFF. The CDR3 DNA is TGTGCCAGCAGCTTGGGTCGGTTCTCCCACAATGAGCAGTTCTTC.

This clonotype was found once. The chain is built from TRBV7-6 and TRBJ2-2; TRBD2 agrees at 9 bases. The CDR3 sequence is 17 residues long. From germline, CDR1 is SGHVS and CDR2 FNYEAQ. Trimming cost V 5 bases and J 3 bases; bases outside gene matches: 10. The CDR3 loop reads CASSPTAGLAYTGELFF. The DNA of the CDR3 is TGTGCCAGCAGCCCGACGGCGGGACTAGCTTACACCGGGGAGCTGTTTTTT.

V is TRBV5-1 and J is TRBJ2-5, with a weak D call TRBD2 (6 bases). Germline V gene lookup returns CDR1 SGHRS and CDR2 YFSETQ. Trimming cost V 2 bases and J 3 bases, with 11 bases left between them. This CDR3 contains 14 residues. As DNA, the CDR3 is TGCGCCAGCAGCTTCGGAGGGAATGAAGAGACCCAGTACTTC. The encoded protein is CASSFGGNEETQYF. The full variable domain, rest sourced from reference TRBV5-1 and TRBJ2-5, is KAGVTQTPRYLIKTRGQQVTLSCSPISGHRSVSWYQQTPGQGLQFLFEYFSETQRNKGNFPGRFSGRQFSNSRSEMNVSTLELGDSALYLCASSFGGNEETQYFGPGTRLLVL.

CDR3 bases: TGTGCCATCAGTGAGTCGCTTAGACTAGCGGGAGATGATGGGGCAGATACGCAGTATTTT. It codes for CAISESLRLAGDDGADTQYF. J is TRBJ2-3 and V is TRBV10-3; 12 bases align to TRBD2. The germline V gene has CDR1 ENHRY and CDR2 SYGVKD. J lost 4 bases, V lost 0 bases, and 14 bases had no gene match. This CDR3 region has 20 residues.

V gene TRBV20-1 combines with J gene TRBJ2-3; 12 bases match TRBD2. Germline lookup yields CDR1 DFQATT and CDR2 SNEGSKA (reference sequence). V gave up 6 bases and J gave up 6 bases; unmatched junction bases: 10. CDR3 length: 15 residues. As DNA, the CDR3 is TGCAGTGCAAGCCGCGGACTAGCGGGATACGATACGCAGTATTTT. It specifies CSASRGLAGYDTQYF.

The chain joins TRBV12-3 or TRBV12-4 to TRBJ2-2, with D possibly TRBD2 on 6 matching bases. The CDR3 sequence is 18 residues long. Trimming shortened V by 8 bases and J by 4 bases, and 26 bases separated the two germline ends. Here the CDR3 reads CASHRRMGGVRGTGELFF. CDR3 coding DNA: TGTGCCAGCCACCGGAGGATGGGGGGTGTAAGGGGCACCGGGGAGCTGTTTTTT.

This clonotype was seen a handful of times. CDR3 sequence (DNA): TGTGCCACCAGCAGAGGCACGGGGCAGGGAGATTGGTACAATGAGCAGTTCTTC. It yields the protein CATSRGTGQGDWYNEQFF. The chain has TRBV15 and TRBJ2-1; perhaps D is TRBD1 or TRBD2 (5 bases each). In germline, CDR1 is LNHNV, CDR2 YYDKDF (reference sequence). The CDR3 sequence is 18 residues long. V was shortened by 1 base and J by 4 bases, with 20 bases between the two germline ends.

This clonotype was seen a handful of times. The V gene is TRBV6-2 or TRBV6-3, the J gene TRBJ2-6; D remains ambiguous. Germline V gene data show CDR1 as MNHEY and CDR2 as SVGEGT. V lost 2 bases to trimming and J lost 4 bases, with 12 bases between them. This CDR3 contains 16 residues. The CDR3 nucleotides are TGTGCCAGCAGTTACCTCGGAGAGGCCGGGGCCAACGTCCTGACTTTC. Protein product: CASSYLGEAGANVLTF.

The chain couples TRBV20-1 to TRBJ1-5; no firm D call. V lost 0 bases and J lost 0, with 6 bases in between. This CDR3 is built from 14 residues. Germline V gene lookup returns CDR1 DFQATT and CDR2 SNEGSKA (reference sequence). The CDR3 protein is CSAREGYSNQPQHF. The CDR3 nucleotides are TGCAGTGCTAGAGAGGGGTATAGCAATCAGCCCCAGCATTTT.

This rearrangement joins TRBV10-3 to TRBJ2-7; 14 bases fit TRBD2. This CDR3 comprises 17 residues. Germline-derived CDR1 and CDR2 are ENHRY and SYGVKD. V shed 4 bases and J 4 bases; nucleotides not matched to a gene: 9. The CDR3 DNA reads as TGTGCCATCAGTGCATCCGGGACTAGCGGGAGTATGTACGAGCAGTACTTC. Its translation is CAISASGTSGSMYEQYF.

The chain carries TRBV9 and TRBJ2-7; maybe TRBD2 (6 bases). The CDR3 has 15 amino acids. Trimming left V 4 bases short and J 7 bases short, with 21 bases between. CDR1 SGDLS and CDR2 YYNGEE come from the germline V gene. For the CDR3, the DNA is TGTGCCAGCAGCCTCAGTCCGGGACTCCCTTCGGAGCAGTACTTC. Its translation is CASSLSPGLPSEQYF.

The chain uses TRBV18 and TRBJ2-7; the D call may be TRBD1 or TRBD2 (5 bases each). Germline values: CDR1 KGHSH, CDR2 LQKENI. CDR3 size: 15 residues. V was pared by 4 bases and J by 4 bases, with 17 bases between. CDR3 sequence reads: CASSLWDQRGYEQYF. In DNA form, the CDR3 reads TGTGCCAGCTCACTGTGGGACCAAAGGGGATACGAGCAGTACTTC.

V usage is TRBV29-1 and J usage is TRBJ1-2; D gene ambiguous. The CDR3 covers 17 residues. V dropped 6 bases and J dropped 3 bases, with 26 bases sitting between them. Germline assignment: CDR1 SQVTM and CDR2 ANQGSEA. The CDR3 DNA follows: TGCAGCGTATACGATCCCGCAAGCCTGGGTCTTCACTATGGCTACACCTTC. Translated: CSVYDPASLGLHYGYTF.

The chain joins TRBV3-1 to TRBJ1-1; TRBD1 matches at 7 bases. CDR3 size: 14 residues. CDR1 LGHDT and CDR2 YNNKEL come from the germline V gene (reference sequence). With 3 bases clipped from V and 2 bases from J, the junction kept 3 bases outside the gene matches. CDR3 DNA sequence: TGTGCCAGCAGCCAGACAGGGACTAACACTGAAGCTTTCTTT. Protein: CASSQTGTNTEAFF.

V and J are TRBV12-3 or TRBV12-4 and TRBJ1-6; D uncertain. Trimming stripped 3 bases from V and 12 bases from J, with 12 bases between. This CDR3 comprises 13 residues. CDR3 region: CASSFAGLEPLHF. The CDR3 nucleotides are TGTGCCAGCAGTTTCGCAGGTTTGGAACCCCTCCACTTT.

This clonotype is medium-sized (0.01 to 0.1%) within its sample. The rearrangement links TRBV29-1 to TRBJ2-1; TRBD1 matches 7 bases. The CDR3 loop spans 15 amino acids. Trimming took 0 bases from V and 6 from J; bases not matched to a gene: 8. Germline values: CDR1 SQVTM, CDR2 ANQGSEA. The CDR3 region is CSVEDSTGDLNEQFF. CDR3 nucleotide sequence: TGCAGCGTTGAAGATAGCACAGGGGATCTCAATGAGCAGTTCTTC.

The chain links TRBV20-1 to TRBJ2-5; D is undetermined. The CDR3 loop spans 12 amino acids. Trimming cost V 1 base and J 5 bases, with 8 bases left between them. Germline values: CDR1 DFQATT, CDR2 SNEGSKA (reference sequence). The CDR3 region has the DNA TGCAGTGCTAGAGCCCTGTGGGAGACCCAGTACTTC. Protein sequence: CSARALWETQYF.

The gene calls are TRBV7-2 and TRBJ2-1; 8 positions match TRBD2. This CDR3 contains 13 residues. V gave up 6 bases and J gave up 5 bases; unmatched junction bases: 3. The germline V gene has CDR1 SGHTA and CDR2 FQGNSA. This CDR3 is CASRSGGHNEQFF. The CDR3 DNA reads TGTGCCAGCAGAAGCGGGGGACACAATGAGCAGTTCTTC.